These 2 T cell receptor beta chains share one sample of origin, sequenced in a study of blood T cell repertoires in COVID-19 (dated by TCRdb to between 2020 and 2021). Libraries were prepared through the immunoSEQ multiplex PCR assay. TCRdb took over this immuneACCESS table, retaining in-frame rearrangements with V and J assigned. Such tables are incomplete; in checked studies, under half of the missing clones stem from an unresolved V gene, and the remainder is unexplained. Within this sample are around 200,000 clones, with approximately 78% of them counted one time only. The ten largest clones represent 2.8% of the sample. The source material was peripheral blood. These TCRs come from a woman over 75 with active or convalescent COVID-19.

The chain has TRBV6-1 and TRBJ1-2; D remains ambiguous. Germline CDR1 and CDR2: MNHNS and SASEGT. V was clipped by 1 base and J by 4 bases, with 13 bases between them. The length of the CDR3 is 15 residues. As DNA, the CDR3 is TGTGCCAGCAGTGAAGGCTGGGGAGCCGGCTATGGCTACACCTTC. Encoded protein: CASSEGWGAGYGYTF.

V usage is TRBV7-2 and J usage is TRBJ1-1; 7 nucleotides match TRBD1. After removal of 2 bases from V and 7 bases from J, the junction contained 4 bases not matched to a gene. The CDR3 has 13 amino acids. Germline-derived CDR1 and CDR2 are SGHTA and FQGNSA. The CDR3 nucleotides read TGTGCCAGCAGCTTACCGACAGGGCTTGAAGCTTTCTTT. Amino acids: CASSLPTGLEAFF.